This T cell receptor beta chain was sequenced in a study of CD8 T cells in ankylosing spondylitis. TCRdb ran MiXCR on the 5' RACE reads and lists one entry per CDR3 protein. The sample includes about 240,000 distinct CDR3 sequences, 24% of them seen just once. Study results and limitations: Apparently characteristic of ankylosing spondylitis blood was a TCR beta motif (fewer than ten highly homologous variants).

This clonotype appeared many times. Its antigen is unidentified. The sample consisted of blood, either unsorted or a sorted T cell fraction (not recorded which). The clonotype was recovered from a male donor with ankylosing spondylitis or in good health (not recorded which).

CDR3 residues: CASRDSYTGELFF. The CDR3 nucleotides are TGTGCCAGCCGGGACAGCTACACCGGGGAGCTGTTTTTT. The chain employs TRBV6-2 or TRBV6-3 and TRBJ2-2; 7 bases match TRBD1. Germline loops: CDR1 MNHEY, CDR2 SVGEGT. The CDR3 runs 13 residues. The J segment lost 3 bases and the V segment lost 8 bases, leaving 3 bases of the junction unmatched.